The sample holds a few counts of the clone carrying this TCR beta chain. Between the trimmed V and J ends, which lost 0 bases and 10 bases, there was a span of 13 bases. Germline V lookup: CDR1 SGHDN, CDR2 FVKESK. The CDR3 length is 13 residues. The sample is drawn from a study of blood T cells in healthy people across ages. The second PCR ran about 6 to 11 cycles with a sample-barcoded 5' primer and J-beta primers. Each CDR3 protein is one row after TCRdb ran MiXCR on the 5' RACE reads. The table lists about 400,000 distinct CDR3 sequences, roughly half of them singletons. V and J are TRBV14 and TRBJ2-7, with D hard to call. The sequence was collected from a man aged 60-69 years in good health. The sample consisted of blood. The CDR3 bases are TGTGCCAGCAGCCAAGAAAGCCGGAGAATACAGTACTTC. Its protein product is CASSQESRRIQYF.